These T cell receptor beta chains were read from a single sample in a study of identifying expanded T cells in peripheral blood. The assay was immunoSEQ multiplex PCR, and TCRdb's table has in-frame clones only and misses some. Found here are fewer than 130,000 clones, around 89% of them singletons; the top ten hold about 17%. The sequencing sample was made of blood. These receptors were taken from a person aged 18 to 70 in good health. Each CDR3 is given with its conserved first and last residue. The order of the fields is V gene, CDR3 protein.

v_call: TRBV7-2; cdr3_aa: CASSLGASGGRTGELFF
v_call: TRBV4-3; cdr3_aa: CASSQGPGGTYEQYF
v_call: TRBV18; cdr3_aa: CASSPTVGDYGYTF
v_call: TRBV19; cdr3_aa: CASKDRASVEQYF
v_call: TRBV11-2; cdr3_aa: CASSLDSGNRYEQYF
v_call: TRBV6-5; cdr3_aa: CASRPPAGEQFF
v_call: TRBV7-9; cdr3_aa: CASSPAGTLVVSF
v_call: TRBV7-9; cdr3_aa: CASSPPGLAGVYTGELFF
v_call: TRBV5-4; cdr3_aa: CASSQEQETNTEAFF
v_call: TRBV5-4; cdr3_aa: CASSLGDGEQFF
v_call: TRBV9; cdr3_aa: CASSEAPGEKLFF
v_call: TRBV6-5; cdr3_aa: CASNYLGRNTEAFF
v_call: TRBV6-5; cdr3_aa: CASSYDRTSGYEQYF
v_call: TRBV28; cdr3_aa: CASSLAVHSGNTIYF
v_call: TRBV7-9; cdr3_aa: CASSLTWGGNQPQHF
v_call: TRBV2; cdr3_aa: CASSDISRGAGGYTF
v_call: TRBV7-6; cdr3_aa: CASSFSRNTGELFF
v_call: TRBV29-1; cdr3_aa: CSVYRGGQETQYF
v_call: TRBV6-6; cdr3_aa: CATNQPGFYEQYF
v_call: TRBV5-8; cdr3_aa: CASSPRGTEAFF
v_call: TRBV4-3; cdr3_aa: CASSQAQFGSTDTQYF
v_call: TRBV6-6; cdr3_aa: CASSYRVEDYGYTF
v_call: TRBV14; cdr3_aa: CASSPTIRVGTGELFF
v_call: TRBV10-3; cdr3_aa: CAISESPSDTQYF
v_call: TRBV18; cdr3_aa: CASSDIVSDTQYF
v_call: TRBV5-6; cdr3_aa: CASSLFGPSRKGGEQYF
v_call: TRBV7-2; cdr3_aa: CASSVGGGANVLTF
v_call: TRBV30; cdr3_aa: CASALGLTADTQYF
v_call: TRBV5-6; cdr3_aa: CASSWGGPSSGNTIYF
v_call: TRBV5-5; cdr3_aa: CASSLARTSGNTIYF
v_call: TRBV5-1; cdr3_aa: CASSGTVAGRSYEQYF
v_call: TRBV7-2; cdr3_aa: CASSLQRTSGGETQYF
v_call: TRBV11-2; cdr3_aa: CASSLKWTDYEQYF
v_call: TRBV7-2; cdr3_aa: CASSLGAGGEKLFF
v_call: TRBV19; cdr3_aa: CASTGLLAMNTEAFF
v_call: TRBV7-2; cdr3_aa: CASSFDTWPLYGYTF
v_call: TRBV27; cdr3_aa: CASSPLRGGGTTVGTQYF
v_call: TRBV5-6; cdr3_aa: CASSENGGSHYGYTF
v_call: TRBV7-8; cdr3_aa: CASSLPGNKDNEQFF
v_call: TRBV7-2; cdr3_aa: CASSQRQEGEQYF
v_call: TRBV28; cdr3_aa: CASTLGGLTQHF
v_call: TRBV7-2; cdr3_aa: CASSLEYLTQYF
v_call: TRBV30; cdr3_aa: CAWNGAGGRRVQTQYF
v_call: TRBV4-3; cdr3_aa: CASSQDNLGVSTGELFF
v_call: TRBV9; cdr3_aa: CASSGGYGGTYEQYF
v_call: TRBV4-3; cdr3_aa: CASSQDRQEGYGYTF
v_call: TRBV4-3; cdr3_aa: CASSQEGLPTGTEAFF
v_call: TRBV11-2; cdr3_aa: CASSLMGQGKYGYTF
v_call: TRBV6-5; cdr3_aa: CASSRDRNRREPQHF
v_call: TRBV6-5; cdr3_aa: CASSSGLAGGQDTQYF
v_call: TRBV5-1; cdr3_aa: CASSYGPDGNTQYF
v_call: TRBV5-6; cdr3_aa: CASSLRNGGQETQYF